This T cell receptor beta chain is from a study of regulatory T cells in long-lasting Graves disease. Study results and caveats: Fewer public clonotypes were shared by new patients (about 940) than by persistent patients (about 2,700).

Regarding time point: newly diagnosed GD, antithyroid drugs for less than 3 months. There was RNA extracted from PBMCs, and the TCR library was made from it. Peripheral blood, at approximately 9 milliliters, went into EDTA tubes. Arm-PCR of CDR3 regions and iRepertoire HTBI primers were the basis on which TCR beta libraries were built. TCRdb reanalysed the multiplex PCR reads using MiXCR and keeps one entry per CDR3 protein. The sample records roughly 500,000 distinct CDR3 sequences, about 11% being singletons. On this clonotype itself: Its antigen is unknown.

After removal of 3 bases from V and 6 bases from J, the junction contained 3 bases not matched to a gene. Germline V CDR1 and CDR2: SGHRS, YFSETQ. The length of the CDR3 is 14 residues. These data also featured in a second study, about T cells in Graves' hyperthyroidism and ophthalmopathy. As reported in that work: With the HTBI primer set, the TCR CDR3 went through a first round of RT-PCR.

The J gene is TRBJ2-4, the V gene TRBV5-1, with 10 bases that match TRBD1. The origin of this receptor is a woman in her 30s with Graves disease. The source material was peripheral blood mononuclear cells (PBMCs), sampled at new diagnosis, from a patient treated with antithyroid drugs. CDR3 sequence (DNA): TGCGCCAGCAGCTGGACAGGGGGGGGAAACATTCAGTACTTC. Encoded protein: CASSWTGGGNIQYF. The variable domain in full, completed from reference TRBV5-1 and TRBJ2-4, reads KAGVTQTPRYLIKTRGQQVTLSCSPISGHRSVSWYQQTPGQGLQFLFEYFSETQRNKGNFPGRFSGRQFSNSRSEMNVSTLELGDSALYLCASSWTGGGNIQYFGAGTRLSVL.